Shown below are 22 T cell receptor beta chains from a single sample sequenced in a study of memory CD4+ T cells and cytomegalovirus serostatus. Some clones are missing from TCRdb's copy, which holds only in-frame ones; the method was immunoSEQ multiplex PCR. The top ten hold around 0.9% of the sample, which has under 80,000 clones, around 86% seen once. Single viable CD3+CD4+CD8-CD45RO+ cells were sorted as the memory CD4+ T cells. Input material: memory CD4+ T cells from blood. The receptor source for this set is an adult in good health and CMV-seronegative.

This chain's CDR3 is CASSRQDRAFEQYF. The CDR3 nucleotides are TGTGCCAGTAGCCGACAGGATAGGGCCTTCGAGCAGTACTTC. The rearrangement joins TRBV19 to TRBJ2-7; D might be TRBD1 (6 bases). CDR3 length: 14 residues. Germline V gene data show CDR1 as LNHDA and CDR2 as SQIVND (reference sequence). Trimming took off 6 bases at V and 6 bases at J, with 18 bases between the two ends.

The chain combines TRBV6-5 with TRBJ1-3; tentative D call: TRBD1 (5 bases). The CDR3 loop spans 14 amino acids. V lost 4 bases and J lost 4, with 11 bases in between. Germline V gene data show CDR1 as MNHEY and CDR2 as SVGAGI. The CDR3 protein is CASSSGGSGNTIYF. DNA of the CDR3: TGTGCCAGCAGTTCTGGGGGGTCGGGAAACACCATATATTTT.

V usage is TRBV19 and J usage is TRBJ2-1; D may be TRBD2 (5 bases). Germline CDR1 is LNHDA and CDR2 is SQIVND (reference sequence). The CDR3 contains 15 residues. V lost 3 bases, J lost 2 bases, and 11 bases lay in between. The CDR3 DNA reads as TGTGCCAGTAGTATGGATGAGGGCACCTACAATGAGCAGTTCTTC. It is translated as CASSMDEGTYNEQFF.

This chain's CDR3 is CASSYSATSANTGELFF. CDR3 coding DNA: TGTGCCAGCAGTTATTCCGCTACCTCCGCGAACACCGGGGAGCTGTTTTTT. This chain joins TRBV6-9 and TRBJ2-2; the D is unclear. V lost 0 bases, J lost 0 bases, and 11 bases lay in between. Germline V gene sequence: CDR1 MNHGY, CDR2 SVAAGI. This CDR3 contains 17 residues.

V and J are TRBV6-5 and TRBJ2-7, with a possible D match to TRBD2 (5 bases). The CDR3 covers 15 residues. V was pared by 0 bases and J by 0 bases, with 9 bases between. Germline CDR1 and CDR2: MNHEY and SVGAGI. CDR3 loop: CASSYSGGPSYEQYF. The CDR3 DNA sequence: TGTGCCAGCAGTTACTCGGGCGGGCCCTCCTACGAGCAGTACTTC.

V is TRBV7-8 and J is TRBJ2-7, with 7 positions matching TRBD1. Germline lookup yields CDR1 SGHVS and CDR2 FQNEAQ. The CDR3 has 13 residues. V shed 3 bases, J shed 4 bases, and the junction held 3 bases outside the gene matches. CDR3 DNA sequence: TGTGCCAGCAGCTTCGACAGGGCGTACGAGCAGTACTTC. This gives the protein CASSFDRAYEQYF.

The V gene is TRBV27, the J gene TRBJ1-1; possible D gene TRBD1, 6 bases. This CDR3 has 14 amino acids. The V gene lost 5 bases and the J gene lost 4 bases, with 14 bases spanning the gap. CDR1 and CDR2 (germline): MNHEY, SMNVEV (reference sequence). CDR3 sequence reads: CASSPWGGGTEAFF. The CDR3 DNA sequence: TGTGCCAGCAGTCCCTGGGGGGGCGGCACTGAAGCTTTCTTT.

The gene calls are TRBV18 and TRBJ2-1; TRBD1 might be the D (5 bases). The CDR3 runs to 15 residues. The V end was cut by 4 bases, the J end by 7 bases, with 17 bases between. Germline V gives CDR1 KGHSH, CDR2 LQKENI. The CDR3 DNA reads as TGTGCCAGCTCACTACCCCGGGCCAGGGTAAATGAGCAGTTCTTC. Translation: CASSLPRARVNEQFF.

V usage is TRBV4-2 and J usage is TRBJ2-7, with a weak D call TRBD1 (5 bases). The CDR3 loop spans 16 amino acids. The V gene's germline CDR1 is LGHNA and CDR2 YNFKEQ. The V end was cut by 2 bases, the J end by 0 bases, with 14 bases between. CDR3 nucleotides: TGTGCCAGCAGCCAATCAGACAGATCTTACTCCTACGAGCAGTACTTC. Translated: CASSQSDRSYSYEQYF.

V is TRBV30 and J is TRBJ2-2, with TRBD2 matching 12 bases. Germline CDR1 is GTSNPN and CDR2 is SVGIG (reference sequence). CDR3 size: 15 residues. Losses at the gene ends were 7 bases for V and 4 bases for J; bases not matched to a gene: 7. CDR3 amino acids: CALTLAGGPTGELFF. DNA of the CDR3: TGTGCCTTGACTCTAGCGGGGGGGCCCACCGGGGAGCTGTTTTTT.

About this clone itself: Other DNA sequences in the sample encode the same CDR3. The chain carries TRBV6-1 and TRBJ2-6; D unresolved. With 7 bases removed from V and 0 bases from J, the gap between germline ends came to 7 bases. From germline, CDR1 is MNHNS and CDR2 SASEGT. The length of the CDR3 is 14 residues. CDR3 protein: CASKTPSGANVLTF. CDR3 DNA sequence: TGTGCCAGCAAGACACCCTCTGGGGCCAACGTCCTGACTTTC.

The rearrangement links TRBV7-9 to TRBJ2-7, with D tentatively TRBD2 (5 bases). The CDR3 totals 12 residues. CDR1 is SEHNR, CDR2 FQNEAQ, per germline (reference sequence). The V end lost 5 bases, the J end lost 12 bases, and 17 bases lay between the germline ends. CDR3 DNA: TGTGCCAGCAGCACCTCAGATACTAGAAGGTACTTC. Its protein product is CASSTSDTRRYF. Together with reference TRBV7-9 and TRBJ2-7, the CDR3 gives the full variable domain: DTGVSQNPRHKITKRGQNVTFRCDPISEHNRLYWYRQTLGQGPEFLTYFQNEAQLEKSRLLSDRFSAERPKGSFSTLEIQRTEQGDSAMYLCASSTSDTRRYFGPGTRLTVT.

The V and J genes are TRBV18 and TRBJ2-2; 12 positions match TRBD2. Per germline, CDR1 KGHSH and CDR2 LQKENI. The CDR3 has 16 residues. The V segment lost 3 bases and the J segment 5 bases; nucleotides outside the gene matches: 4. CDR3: CASSPTSGSTTGELFF. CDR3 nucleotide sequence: TGTGCCAGCTCACCGACTAGCGGGAGTACGACCGGGGAGCTGTTTTTT. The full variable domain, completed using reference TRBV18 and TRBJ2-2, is NAGVMQNPRHLVRRRGQEARLRCSPMKGHSHVYWYRQLPEEGLKFMVYLQKENIIDESGMPKERFSAEFPKEGPSILRIQQVVRGDSAAYFCASSPTSGSTTGELFFGEGSRLTVL.

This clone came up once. The CDR3 DNA follows: TGTGCCACTAACGAAGGGGACACACGGAACACTGAAGCTTTCTTT. It codes for CATNEGDTRNTEAFF. This chain connects TRBV15 to TRBJ1-1, with a possible D match to TRBD1 (6 bases). Deletions cut 9 bases from V and 1 base from J, with 18 bases between. The germline V gene has CDR1 LNHNV and CDR2 YYDKDF (reference sequence). The CDR3 covers 15 residues.

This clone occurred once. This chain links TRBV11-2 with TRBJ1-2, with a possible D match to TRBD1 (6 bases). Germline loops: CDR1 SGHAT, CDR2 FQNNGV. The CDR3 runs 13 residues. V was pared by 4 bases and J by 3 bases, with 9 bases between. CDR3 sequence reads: CASSSRQDYGYTF. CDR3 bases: TGTGCCAGCAGCTCTCGACAGGACTATGGCTACACCTTC.

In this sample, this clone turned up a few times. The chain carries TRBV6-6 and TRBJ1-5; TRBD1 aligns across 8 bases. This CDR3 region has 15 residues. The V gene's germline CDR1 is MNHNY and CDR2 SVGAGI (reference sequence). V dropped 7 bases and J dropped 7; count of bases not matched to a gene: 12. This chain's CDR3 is CASNPGRGREQPQHF. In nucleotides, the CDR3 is TGTGCCAGCAATCCCGGCAGGGGGCGGGAACAGCCCCAGCATTTT.

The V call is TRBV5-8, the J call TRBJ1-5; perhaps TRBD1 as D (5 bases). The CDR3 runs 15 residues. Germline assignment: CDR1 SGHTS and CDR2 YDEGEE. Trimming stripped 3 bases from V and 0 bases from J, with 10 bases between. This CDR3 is CASSSQGSSNQPQHF. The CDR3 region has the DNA TGTGCCAGCAGCTCCCAGGGTAGTAGCAATCAGCCCCAGCATTTT.

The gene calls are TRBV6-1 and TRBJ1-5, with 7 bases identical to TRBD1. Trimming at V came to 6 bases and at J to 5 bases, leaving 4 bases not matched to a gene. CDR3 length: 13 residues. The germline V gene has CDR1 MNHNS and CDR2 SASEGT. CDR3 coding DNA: TGTGCCAGCAGGGAGGACAGGCATCAGCCCCAGCATTTT. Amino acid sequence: CASREDRHQPQHF.

CDR3 coding DNA: TGTGCCAGCAGCAAAGAGGGGGGACAAGGGTTTCGAGGGAACACTGAAGCTTTCTTT. It yields the protein CASSKEGGQGFRGNTEAFF. The chain joins TRBV21-1 to TRBJ1-1. TRBV21-1 is a pseudogene locus. This CDR3 region has 19 residues.

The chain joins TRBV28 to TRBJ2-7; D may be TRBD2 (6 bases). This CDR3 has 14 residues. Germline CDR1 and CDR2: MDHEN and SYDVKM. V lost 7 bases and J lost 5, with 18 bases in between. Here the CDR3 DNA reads TGTGCCAGCACCGCCGGGGGAGTGAAAAACGAGCAGTACTTC. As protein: CASTAGGVKNEQYF.

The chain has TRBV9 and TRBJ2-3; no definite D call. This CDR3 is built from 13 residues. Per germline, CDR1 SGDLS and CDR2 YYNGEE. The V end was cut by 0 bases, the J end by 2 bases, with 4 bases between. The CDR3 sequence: CASSVDPTDTQYF. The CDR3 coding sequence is TGTGCCAGCAGCGTAGACCCCACAGATACGCAGTATTTT.

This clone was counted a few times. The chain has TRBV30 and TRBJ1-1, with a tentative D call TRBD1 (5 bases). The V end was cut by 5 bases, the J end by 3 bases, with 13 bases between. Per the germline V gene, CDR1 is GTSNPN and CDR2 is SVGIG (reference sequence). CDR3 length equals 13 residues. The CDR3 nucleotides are TGTGCCTGGTCCGAGGCGGGACACACTGAAGCTTTCTTT. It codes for CAWSEAGHTEAFF. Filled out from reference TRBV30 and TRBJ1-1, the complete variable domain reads SQTIHQWPATLVQPVGSPLSLECTVEGTSNPNLYWYRQAAGRGLQLLFYSVGIGQISSEVPQNLSASRPQDRQFILSSKKLLLSDSGFYLCAWSEAGHTEAFFGQGTRLTVV.